This T cell receptor beta chain was found in a study of beta chain features in type 1 diabetes. All of the isolated RNA was reverse transcribed, so expressed TCRB transcripts were sequenced. TCRdb keeps only in-frame clones here, not all; method: immunoSEQ multiplex PCR. The data hold about 240,000 clones, with 14% observed a single time. Trimming stripped 3 bases from V and 2 bases from J, with 6 bases between. Germline V gene data show CDR1 as SEHNR and CDR2 as FQNEAQ (reference sequence). CDR3 length: 13 amino acids. In its sample, this clone was seen a few times. What it recognizes is unknown. Within the sample, other DNA sequences also encode this same CDR3. Study-wide results and caveats: Reduced insertions and increased deletions marked VDJ junctions in type 1 diabetes patients. Type 1 diabetes patients showed a moderate but significant shortening of TCRB CDR3s in all four CD4+ subsets. Across patients, naive, central memory and Treg TCRB repertoires exhibited apparently greater similarity than was observed across healthy donors. Any PCR bias toward short templates would affect both groups alike.

CD45RO/CCR7/CD25/CD127/CD95/CD27 separated CD4+ naive, central memory, regulatory and stem cell-like memory cells by sorting. The sequence came from a man aged 25-40 years with type 1 diabetes. Sequences were obtained from naive CD4+ T cells from blood. The rearrangement links TRBV7-9 to TRBJ2-3; D gene uncertain. CDR3 amino acids: CASSLTATDTQYF. For the CDR3, the DNA is TGTGCCAGCAGCTTGACTGCCACAGATACGCAGTATTTT.